Below, one T cell receptor beta chain is given with its context. Trimming removed 3 bases at V and 2 bases at J, with 15 bases between. The germline CDR1 and CDR2 sequences are SGHVS and FNYEAQ. The CDR3 sequence is 16 residues long. These data belong to a study of HIV-infected patients and healthy controls. TCRdb processed the 5' RACE reads anew with MiXCR; each CDR3 protein has one entry. The repertoire holds almost 65,000 distinct CDR3 sequences, with 19% as singletons. The source of this sequence is a human donor in good health. The V and J genes are TRBV7-6 and TRBJ2-3, with D possibly being TRBD2 (6 bases). Sequenced: CD4+ T cells from blood. The CDR3 loop is CASSLRTGEATDTQYF. In DNA, the CDR3 is TGTGCCAGCAGCTTGCGGACGGGAGAGGCCACAGATACGCAGTATTTT.